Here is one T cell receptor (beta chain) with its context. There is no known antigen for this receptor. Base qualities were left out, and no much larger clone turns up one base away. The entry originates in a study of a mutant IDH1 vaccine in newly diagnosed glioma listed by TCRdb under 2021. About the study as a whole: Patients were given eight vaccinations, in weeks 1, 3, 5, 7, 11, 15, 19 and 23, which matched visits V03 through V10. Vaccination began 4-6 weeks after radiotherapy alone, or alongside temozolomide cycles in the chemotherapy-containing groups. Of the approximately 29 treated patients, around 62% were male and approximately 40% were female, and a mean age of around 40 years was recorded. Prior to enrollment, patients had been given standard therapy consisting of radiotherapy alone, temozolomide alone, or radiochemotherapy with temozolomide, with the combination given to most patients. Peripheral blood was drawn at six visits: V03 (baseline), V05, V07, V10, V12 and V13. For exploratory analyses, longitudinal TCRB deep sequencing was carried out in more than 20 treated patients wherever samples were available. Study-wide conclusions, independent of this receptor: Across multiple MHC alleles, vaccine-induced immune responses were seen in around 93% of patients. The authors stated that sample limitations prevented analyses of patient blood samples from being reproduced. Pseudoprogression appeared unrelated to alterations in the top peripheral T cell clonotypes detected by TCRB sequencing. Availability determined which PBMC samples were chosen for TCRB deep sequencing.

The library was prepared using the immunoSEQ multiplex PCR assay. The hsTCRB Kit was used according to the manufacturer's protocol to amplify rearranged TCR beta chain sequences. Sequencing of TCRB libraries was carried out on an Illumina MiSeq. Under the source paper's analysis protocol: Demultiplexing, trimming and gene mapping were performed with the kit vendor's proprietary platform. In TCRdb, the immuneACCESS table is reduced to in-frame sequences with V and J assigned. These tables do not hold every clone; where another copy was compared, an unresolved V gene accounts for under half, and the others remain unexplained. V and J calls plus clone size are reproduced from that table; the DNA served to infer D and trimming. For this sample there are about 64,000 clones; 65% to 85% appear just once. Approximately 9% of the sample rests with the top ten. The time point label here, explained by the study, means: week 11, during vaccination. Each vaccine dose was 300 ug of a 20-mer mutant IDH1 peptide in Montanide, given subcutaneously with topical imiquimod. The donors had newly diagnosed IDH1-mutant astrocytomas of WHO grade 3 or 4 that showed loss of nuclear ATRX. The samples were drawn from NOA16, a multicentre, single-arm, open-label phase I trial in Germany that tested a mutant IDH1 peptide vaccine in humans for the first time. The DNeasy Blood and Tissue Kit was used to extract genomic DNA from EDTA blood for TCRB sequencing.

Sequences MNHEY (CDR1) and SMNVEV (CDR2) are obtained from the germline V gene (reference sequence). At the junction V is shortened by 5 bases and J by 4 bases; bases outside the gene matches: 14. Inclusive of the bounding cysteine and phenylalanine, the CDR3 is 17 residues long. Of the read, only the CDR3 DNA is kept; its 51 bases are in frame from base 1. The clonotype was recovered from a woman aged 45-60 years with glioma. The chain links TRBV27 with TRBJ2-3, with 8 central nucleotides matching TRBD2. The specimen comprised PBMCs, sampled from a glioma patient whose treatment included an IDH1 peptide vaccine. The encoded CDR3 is CASSPPLSGGRADTQYF. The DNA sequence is TGTGCCAGCAGTCCCCCCTTGAGCGGGGGTAGGGCAGATACGCAGTATTTT.